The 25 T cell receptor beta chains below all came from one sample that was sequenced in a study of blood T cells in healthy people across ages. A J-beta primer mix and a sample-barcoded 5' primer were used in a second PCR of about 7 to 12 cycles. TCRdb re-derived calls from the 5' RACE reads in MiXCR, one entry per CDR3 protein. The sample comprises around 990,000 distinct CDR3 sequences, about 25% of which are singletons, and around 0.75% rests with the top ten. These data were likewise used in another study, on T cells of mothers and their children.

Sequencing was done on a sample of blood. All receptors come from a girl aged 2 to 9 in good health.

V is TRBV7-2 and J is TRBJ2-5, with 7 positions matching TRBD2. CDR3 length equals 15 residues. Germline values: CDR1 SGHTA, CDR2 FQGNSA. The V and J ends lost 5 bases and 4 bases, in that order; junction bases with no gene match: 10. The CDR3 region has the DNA TGTGCCAGCAGCCTATATGCGGGAGTCGGAGAGACCCAGTACTTC. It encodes CASSLYAGVGETQYF.

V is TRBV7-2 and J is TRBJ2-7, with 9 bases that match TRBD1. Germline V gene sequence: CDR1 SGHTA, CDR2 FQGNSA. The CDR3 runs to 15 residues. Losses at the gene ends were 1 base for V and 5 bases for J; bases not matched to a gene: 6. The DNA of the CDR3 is TGTGCCAGCAGCTTAGGGACAGGGGTAACCCACGAGCAGTACTTC. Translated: CASSLGTGVTHEQYF.

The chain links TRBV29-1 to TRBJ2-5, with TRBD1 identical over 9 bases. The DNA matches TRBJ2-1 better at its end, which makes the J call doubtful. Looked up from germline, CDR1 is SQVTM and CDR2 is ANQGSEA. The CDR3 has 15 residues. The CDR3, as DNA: TGCAGCGTTGAACTTGCGGGACAGGGAGGCGATGAGCAGTTCTTC. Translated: CSVELAGQGGDEQFF.

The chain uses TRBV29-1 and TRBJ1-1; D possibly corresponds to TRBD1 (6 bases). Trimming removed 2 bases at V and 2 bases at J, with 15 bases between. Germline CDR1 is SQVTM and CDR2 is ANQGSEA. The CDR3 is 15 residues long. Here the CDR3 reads CSVENRGLTNTEAFF. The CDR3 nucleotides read TGCAGCGTTGAAAATAGGGGGTTGACAAACACTGAAGCTTTCTTT. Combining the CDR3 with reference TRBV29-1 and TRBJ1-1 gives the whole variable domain SAVISQKPSRDICQRGTSLTIQCQVDSQVTMMFWYRQQPGQSLTLIATANQGSEATYESGFVIDKFPISRPNLTFSTLTVSNMSPEDSSIYLCSVENRGLTNTEAFFGQGTRLTVV.

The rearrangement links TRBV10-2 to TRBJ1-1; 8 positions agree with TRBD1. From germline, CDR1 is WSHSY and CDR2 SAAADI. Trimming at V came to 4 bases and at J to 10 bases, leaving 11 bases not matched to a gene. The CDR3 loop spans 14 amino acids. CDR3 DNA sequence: TGCGCCAGCAGTGCAGGACAGGGACTTGGAGGAGCTTTCTTT. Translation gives CASSAGQGLGGAFF.

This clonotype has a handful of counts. CDR3 in amino acids: CASSQISRRSGDETQYF. The CDR3 DNA sequence: TGCGCCAGCAGCCAGATTTCACGACGGTCGGGTGACGAGACCCAGTACTTC. The chain is built from TRBV4-1 and TRBJ2-5; D remains unclear. The V gene's germline CDR1 is MGHRA and CDR2 YSYEKL. The CDR3 contains 17 residues. V gave up 3 bases and J gave up 5 bases, with 22 bases separating them.

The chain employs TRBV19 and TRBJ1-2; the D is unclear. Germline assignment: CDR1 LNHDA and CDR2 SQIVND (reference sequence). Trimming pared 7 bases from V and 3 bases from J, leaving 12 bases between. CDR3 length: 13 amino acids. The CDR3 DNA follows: TGTGCCAGTAATAAGGGAATGGACTATGGCTACACCTTC. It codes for CASNKGMDYGYTF.

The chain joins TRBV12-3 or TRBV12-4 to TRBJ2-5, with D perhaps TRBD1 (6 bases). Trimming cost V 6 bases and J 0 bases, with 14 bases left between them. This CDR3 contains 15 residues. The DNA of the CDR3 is TGTGCCAGCAGCCACCCACAGGGATACCAAGAGACCCAGTACTTC. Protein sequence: CASSHPQGYQETQYF.

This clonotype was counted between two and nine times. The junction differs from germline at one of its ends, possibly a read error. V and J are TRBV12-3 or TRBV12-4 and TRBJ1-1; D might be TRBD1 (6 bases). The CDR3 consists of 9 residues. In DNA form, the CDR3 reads TGTGCCAGCATTTTCGACAGGATCTTT. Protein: CASIFDRIF.

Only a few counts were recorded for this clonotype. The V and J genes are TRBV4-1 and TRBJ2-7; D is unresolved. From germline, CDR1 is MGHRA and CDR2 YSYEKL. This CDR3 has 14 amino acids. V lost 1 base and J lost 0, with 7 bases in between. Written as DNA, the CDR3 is TGCGCCAGCAGCCAAGTGGGGATCTCCTACGAGCAGTACTTC. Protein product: CASSQVGISYEQYF.

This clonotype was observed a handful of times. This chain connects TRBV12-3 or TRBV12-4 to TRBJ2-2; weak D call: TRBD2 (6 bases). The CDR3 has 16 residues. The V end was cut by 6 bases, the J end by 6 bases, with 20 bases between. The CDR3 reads CASSFTQVAVSGELFF. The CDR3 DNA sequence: TGTGCCAGCAGCTTTACACAGGTAGCGGTTTCCGGGGAGCTGTTTTTT.

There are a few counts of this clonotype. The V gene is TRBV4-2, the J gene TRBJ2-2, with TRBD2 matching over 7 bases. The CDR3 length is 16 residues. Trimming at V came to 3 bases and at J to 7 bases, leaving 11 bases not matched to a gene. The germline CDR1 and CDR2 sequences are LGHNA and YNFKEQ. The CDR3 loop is CASSHPGGSSFGELFF. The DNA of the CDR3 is TGTGCCAGCAGCCACCCCGGGGGGTCCTCTTTCGGGGAGCTGTTTTTT.

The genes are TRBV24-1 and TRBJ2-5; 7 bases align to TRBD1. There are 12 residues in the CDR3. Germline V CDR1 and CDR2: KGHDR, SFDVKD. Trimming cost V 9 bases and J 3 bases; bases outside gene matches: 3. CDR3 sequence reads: CATRDSKETQYF. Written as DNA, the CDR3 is TGTGCCACCCGGGACAGTAAAGAGACCCAGTACTTC.

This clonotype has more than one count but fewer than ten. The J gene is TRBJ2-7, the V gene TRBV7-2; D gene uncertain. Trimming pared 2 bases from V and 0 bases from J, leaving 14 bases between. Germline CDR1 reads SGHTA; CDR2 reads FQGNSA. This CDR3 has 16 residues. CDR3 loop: CASSLPTILSSYEQYF. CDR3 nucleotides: TGTGCCAGCAGCTTACCTACTATCCTGAGCTCCTACGAGCAGTACTTC.

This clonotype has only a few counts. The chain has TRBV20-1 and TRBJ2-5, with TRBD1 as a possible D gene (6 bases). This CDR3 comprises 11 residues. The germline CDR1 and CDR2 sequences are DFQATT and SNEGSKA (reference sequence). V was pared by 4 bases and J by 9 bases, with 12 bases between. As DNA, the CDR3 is TGCAGTGCTATTACAGGGACGGCCCAGTACTTC. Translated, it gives CSAITGTAQYF.

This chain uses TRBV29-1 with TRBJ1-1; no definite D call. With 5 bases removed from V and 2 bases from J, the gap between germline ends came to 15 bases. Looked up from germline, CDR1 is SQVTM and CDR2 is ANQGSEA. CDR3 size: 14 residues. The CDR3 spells CSVRSSPANTEAFF. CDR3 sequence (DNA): TGCAGCGTTCGTTCGTCTCCGGCTAACACTGAAGCTTTCTTT.

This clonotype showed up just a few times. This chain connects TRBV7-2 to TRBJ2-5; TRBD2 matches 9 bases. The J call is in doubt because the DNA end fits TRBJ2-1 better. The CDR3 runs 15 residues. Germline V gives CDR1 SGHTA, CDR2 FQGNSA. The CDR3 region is CASSLFLAGKNEQFF. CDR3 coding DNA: TGTGCCAGCAGCTTATTTCTAGCGGGAAAAAATGAGCAGTTCTTC.

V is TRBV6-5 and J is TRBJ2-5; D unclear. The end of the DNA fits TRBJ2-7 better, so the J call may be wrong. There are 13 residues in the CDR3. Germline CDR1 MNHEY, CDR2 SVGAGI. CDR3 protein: CASSYSGYHEQYF. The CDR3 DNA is TGTGCCAGCAGTTACTCGGGTTACCACGAGCAGTACTTC.

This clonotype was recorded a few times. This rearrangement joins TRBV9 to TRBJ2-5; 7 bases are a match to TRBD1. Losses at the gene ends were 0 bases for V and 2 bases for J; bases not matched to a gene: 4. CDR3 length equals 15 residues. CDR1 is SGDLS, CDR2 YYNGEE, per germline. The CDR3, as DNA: TGTGCCAGCAGCGTAGAGGGGACAGTACAAGAGACCCAGTACTTC. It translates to CASSVEGTVQETQYF.

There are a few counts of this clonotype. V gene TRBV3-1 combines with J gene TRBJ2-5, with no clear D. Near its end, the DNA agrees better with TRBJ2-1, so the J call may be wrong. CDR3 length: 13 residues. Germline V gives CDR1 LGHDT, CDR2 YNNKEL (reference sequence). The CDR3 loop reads CASRPGPHNEQFF. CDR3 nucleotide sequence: TGTGCCAGCAGACCAGGACCCCACAATGAGCAGTTCTTC.

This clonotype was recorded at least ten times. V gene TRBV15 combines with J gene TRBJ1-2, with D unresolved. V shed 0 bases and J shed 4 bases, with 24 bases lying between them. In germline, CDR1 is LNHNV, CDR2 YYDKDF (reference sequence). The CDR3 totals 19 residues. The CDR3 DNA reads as TGTGCCACCAGCAGAGACACGGTCCACGGCGTAACCTCTTTCTATGGCTACACCTTC. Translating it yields CATSRDTVHGVTSFYGYTF.

The CDR3 sequence: CASRETSGRIEQYF. CDR3 DNA: TGTGCCAGCAGGGAGACTAGCGGGAGGATCGAGCAGTACTTC. The chain links TRBV12-3 or TRBV12-4 to TRBJ2-5; 13 bases align to TRBD2. The last part of the DNA fits TRBJ2-7 better; the J call may be wrong. The CDR3 is 14 amino acids.

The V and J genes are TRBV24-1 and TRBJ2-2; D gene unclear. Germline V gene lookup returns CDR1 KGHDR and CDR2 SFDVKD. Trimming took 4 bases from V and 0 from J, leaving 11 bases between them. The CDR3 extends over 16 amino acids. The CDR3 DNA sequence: TGTGCCACCAGTGACCTCGGCGGCCCGAACACCGGGGAGCTGTTTTTT. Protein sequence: CATSDLGGPNTGELFF.

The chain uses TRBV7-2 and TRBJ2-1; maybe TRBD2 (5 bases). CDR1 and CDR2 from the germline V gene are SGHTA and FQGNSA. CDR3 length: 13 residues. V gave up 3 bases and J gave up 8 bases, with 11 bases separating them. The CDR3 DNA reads TGTGCCAGCAGCTTTCCGGAGGTGCATGAGCAGTTCTTC. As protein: CASSFPEVHEQFF.

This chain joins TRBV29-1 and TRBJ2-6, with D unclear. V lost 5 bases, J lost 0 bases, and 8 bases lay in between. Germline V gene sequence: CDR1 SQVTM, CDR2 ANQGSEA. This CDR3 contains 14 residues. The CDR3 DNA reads TGCAGCGTTCGTCCTAACTCTGGGGCCAACGTCCTGACTTTC. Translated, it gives CSVRPNSGANVLTF.